This T cell receptor beta chain appears in the sequencing data of a study of a mutant IDH1 vaccine in newly diagnosed glioma. Study-level findings and limits: Pseudoprogression showed no apparent link to changes in top peripheral T cell clonotypes.

The protocol was immunoSEQ multiplex PCR, while the TCRdb copy is restricted to in-frame clones and leaves out a portion. The table records about 56,000 clones, roughly 76% of them present only once. Time point here: week 47, end of study. Vaccinated patients received 300 ug of mutant IDH1 20-mer peptide per dose, with topical imiquimod. New IDH1-mutant, ATRX-lost WHO grade 3 or 4 astrocytomas occurred in donors. In its sample, this clone was seen once. Its antigen remains unidentified. Germline V lookup: CDR1 SGHNT, CDR2 YYREEE (reference sequence). This CDR3 spans 14 amino acids. The V and J ends lost 2 bases and 2 bases, in that order; junction bases with no gene match: 4.

Source: PBMCs, taken from a glioma patient whose treatment included an IDH1 peptide vaccine. This clonotype originated in a man in his fifties or sixties with glioma. The chain links TRBV5-4 to TRBJ2-7; 7 nucleotides align to TRBD1. CDR3 residues: CASSFPGTAYEQYF. The CDR3 nucleotides read TGTGCCAGCAGCTTCCCCGGGACAGCCTACGAGCAGTACTTC.